Below are 28 T cell receptor beta chains sequenced from a single sample in a study of T-cell reconstitution after alpha-beta-depleted transplantation in children. Using unique molecular identifiers, the investigators prepared the TCRbeta library. A single record per CDR3 protein comes from TCRdb applying MiXCR to the PCR reads. The data hold 550,000 to 800,000 distinct CDR3 sequences, with around 13% observed a single time. The source material was PBMCs, sampled before TCRalphabeta/CD19-depleted stem cell transplant. Every receptor here comes from a girl aged 2 to 9 with congenital amegakaryocytic thrombocytopenia, due to receive a stem cell transplant.

This clonotype occurred many times. The chain is built from TRBV7-2 and TRBJ2-4, with D perhaps matching TRBD2 (6 bases). The germline gives CDR1 SGHTA, CDR2 FQGNSA. V lost 5 bases, J lost 5 bases, and 19 bases lay in between. The CDR3 totals 16 residues. In DNA, the CDR3 is TGTGCCAGCAGCCTATCGACTAGGCCATCAGAAAACATTCAGTACTTC. Amino acid sequence: CASSLSTRPSENIQYF.

The chain has TRBV9 and TRBJ2-3; unclear D gene. With 0 bases removed from V and 4 bases from J, the gap between germline ends came to 9 bases. CDR1 is SGDLS, CDR2 YYNGEE, per germline. The length of the CDR3 is 14 residues. The DNA of the CDR3 is TGTGCCAGCAGCGTAGGTGCCTATCCAGATACGCAGTATTTT. It yields the protein CASSVGAYPDTQYF. The variable domain in full, with the rest retrieved from reference TRBV9 and TRBJ2-3, is DSGVTQTPKHLITATGQRVTLRCSPRSGDLSVYWYQQSLDQGLQFLIQYYNGEERAKGNILERFSAQQFPDLHSELNLSSLELGDSALYFCASSVGAYPDTQYFGPGTRLTVL.

As to this clonotype: A read error is possible here, since a much larger clone lies one base away. The CDR3 does not close with the conserved phenylalanine or tryptophan, likely indicating a read error. The rearrangement uses TRBV20-1 and TRBJ2-1; 11 bases match TRBD1. V trimming: 3 bases; J trimming: 4 bases; junction bases outside the gene matches: 5. Germline values: CDR1 DFQATT, CDR2 SNEGSKA (reference sequence). The CDR3 loop spans 15 amino acids. CDR3 in amino acids: CSASLGTGGYNEQFL. The CDR3 nucleotides read TGCAGTGCTAGCCTCGGGACAGGGGGTTACAATGAGCAGTTCCTC.

This chain uses TRBV20-1 with TRBJ1-5; D gene ambiguous. V shed 3 bases and J shed 0 bases, with 6 bases lying between them. The CDR3 loop spans 13 amino acids. CDR1 is DFQATT and CDR2 is SNEGSKA in the germline V gene (reference sequence). In nucleotides, the CDR3 is TGCAGTGCTAGCCCCGATAGCAATCAGCCCCAGCATTTT. It encodes CSASPDSNQPQHF.

This clonotype came up many times. The CDR3 loop is CASSVGGPSTYEQYF. In DNA form, the CDR3 reads TGTGCCAGCAGCGTAGGAGGTCCTTCCACCTACGAGCAGTACTTC. The V and J genes are TRBV9 and TRBJ2-7; D is unclear. The CDR3 spans 15 residues. In germline, CDR1 is SGDLS, CDR2 YYNGEE. V dropped 0 bases and J dropped 2 bases, with 12 bases sitting between them.

This clonotype was found a few times. The chain uses TRBV2 and TRBJ1-1, with D hard to call. Germline V gives CDR1 SNHLY, CDR2 FYNNEI. CDR3 length equals 13 residues. Trimming pared 10 bases from V and 4 bases from J, leaving 16 bases between. The DNA of the CDR3 is TGTGCCACCCCAGTGCGGGTTACCACTGAAGCTTTCTTT. Its translation: CATPVRVTTEAFF.

In its sample, this clonotype was seen many times. The J gene is TRBJ2-2, the V gene TRBV6-1, with D perhaps TRBD1 (6 bases). Germline values: CDR1 MNHNS, CDR2 SASEGT. The length of the CDR3 is 13 residues. With 6 bases removed from V and 6 bases from J, the gap between germline ends came to 11 bases. The CDR3 protein is CASRATGSGELFF. The CDR3 DNA follows: TGTGCCAGCAGGGCAACAGGGTCCGGGGAGCTGTTTTTT.

In its sample, this clonotype was seen many times. The V gene is TRBV5-1, the J gene TRBJ2-2; 7 bases agree with TRBD1. V lost 7 bases and J lost 4; bases outside the gene matches: 7. The length of the CDR3 is 14 residues. The germline V gene has CDR1 SGHRS and CDR2 YFSETQ. CDR3 sequence reads: CASVGQVGTGELFF. The DNA for the CDR3 is TGCGCCAGCGTAGGACAGGTCGGCACCGGGGAGCTGTTTTTT.

This clonotype has ten or more counts. The rearrangement links TRBV20-1 to TRBJ2-2, with TRBD1 matching 8 bases. From germline, CDR1 is DFQATT and CDR2 SNEGSKA (reference sequence). V trimming: 6 bases; J trimming: 0 bases; junction bases outside the gene matches: 9. This CDR3 has 16 amino acids. The CDR3 loop is CSARTGTNSNTGELFF. The CDR3, as DNA: TGCAGTGCACGGACAGGGACCAATTCGAACACCGGGGAGCTGTTTTTT.

A few counts support this clonotype. The chain joins TRBV7-9 to TRBJ1-3; possible D gene TRBD1, 6 bases. Trimming stripped 4 bases from V and 0 bases from J, with 10 bases between. Germline V CDR1 and CDR2: SEHNR, FQNEAQ (reference sequence). CDR3 length: 15 amino acids. The CDR3 DNA reads TGTGCCAGCAGCTCGGGACAAAACTCTGGAAACACCATATATTTT. It is translated as CASSSGQNSGNTIYF.

This clonotype was found a few times. The chain uses TRBV27 and TRBJ1-4; D is perhaps TRBD1 (6 bases). This CDR3 spans 13 amino acids. Germline V gene data show CDR1 as MNHEY and CDR2 as SMNVEV (reference sequence). The V end was cut by 6 bases, the J end by 4 bases, with 9 bases between. The CDR3 bases are TGTGCCAGCAGAGCGGACAGTAATGAAAAACTGTTTTTT. Its protein is CASRADSNEKLFF.

This clonotype was recorded many times. The chain is built from TRBV20-1 and TRBJ2-7; 7 bases line up with TRBD1. J gave up 1 base and V 5 bases, and 8 bases lay outside the gene matches. This CDR3 is 14 amino acids long. Looked up from germline, CDR1 is DFQATT and CDR2 is SNEGSKA (reference sequence). The CDR3 spells CSASRDSKSYEQYF. The CDR3 DNA follows: TGCAGTGCTTCTCGGGACAGTAAGTCCTACGAGCAGTACTTC.

The chain joins TRBV4-1 to TRBJ2-6; TRBD1 matches 8 bases. V trimming: 1 base; J trimming: 1 base; junction bases outside the gene matches: 6. Looked up from germline, CDR1 is MGHRA and CDR2 is YSYEKL. This CDR3 contains 18 residues. The CDR3 bases are TGCGCCAGCAGCCAAGGATTACAGGGGGAGTCTGGGGCCAACGTCCTGACTTTC. It codes for CASSQGLQGESGANVLTF.

The chain is built from TRBV15 and TRBJ1-1; D unclear. V lost 0 bases and J lost 6, with 11 bases in between. From germline, CDR1 is LNHNV and CDR2 YYDKDF (reference sequence). This CDR3 region has 14 residues. In DNA, the CDR3 is TGTGCCACCAGCAGAGATGACCCTTGGGCTGAAGCTTTCTTT. It translates to CATSRDDPWAEAFF.

The sample holds many counts of this clonotype. The gene calls are TRBV5-1 and TRBJ2-5; TRBD2 agrees at 8 bases. This CDR3 has 18 amino acids. Germline loops: CDR1 SGHRS, CDR2 YFSETQ. The V and J ends lost 1 base and 3 bases, in that order; junction bases with no gene match: 14. The CDR3 DNA is TGCGCCAGCAGCTTGTCTCTCCTGGGTCTTAGCGGGGAAGAGACCCAGTACTTC. Protein: CASSLSLLGLSGEETQYF.

At least ten counts were recorded for this clonotype. V usage is TRBV5-1 and J usage is TRBJ2-6; no definite D call. The CDR3 spans 14 residues. The V and J ends lost 0 bases and 2 bases respectively, with 3 bases between them. Germline V gene data show CDR1 as SGHRS and CDR2 as YFSETQ. The CDR3 nucleotides are TGCGCCAGCAGCTTGGGTGCTGGGGCCAACGTCCTGACTTTC. This sequence encodes CASSLGAGANVLTF.

The genes are TRBV19 and TRBJ1-3, with D unclear. The ends were cut back, 5 bases at V and 4 bases at J, with 21 bases in the middle. This CDR3 contains 17 residues. Looked up from germline, CDR1 is LNHDA and CDR2 is SQIVND (reference sequence). The CDR3 DNA follows: TGTGCCAGTAGTCCCAACCAACTGCCGATAGAAGGAAACACCATATATTTT. As protein: CASSPNQLPIEGNTIYF.

This clonotype was picked up a small number of times. This chain links TRBV20-1 with TRBJ2-3; 8 nucleotides line up with TRBD2. With 6 bases clipped from V and 0 bases from J, the junction kept 5 bases outside the gene matches. Germline V gives CDR1 DFQATT, CDR2 SNEGSKA (reference sequence). The length of the CDR3 is 14 residues. The CDR3 sequence is CSAGGRRSTDTQYF. The CDR3 DNA is TGCAGTGCAGGCGGGAGGCGGAGCACAGATACGCAGTATTTT.

The chain uses TRBV12-3 or TRBV12-4 and TRBJ2-5, with TRBD2 matching 9 bases. Trimming took 8 bases from V and 5 from J; bases not matched to a gene: 9. This CDR3 region has 14 residues. CDR3 in DNA: TGTGCCAGCCGGGTCGGCGGGAGGGGTGAGACCCAGTACTTC. Encoded protein: CASRVGGRGETQYF.

This clonotype was counted only a few times. The chain joins TRBV10-3 to TRBJ2-5, with D possibly being TRBD1 (6 bases). Germline CDR1 is ENHRY and CDR2 is SYGVKD. The V gene lost 6 bases and the J gene lost 1 base, with 9 bases spanning the gap. This CDR3 has 13 amino acids. CDR3 DNA: TGTGCCATCAGCGGGACATCCCAAGAGACCCAGTACTTC. Encoded protein: CAISGTSQETQYF.

Worth noting for this clonotype: With a much larger clone just one base away, this may be a read error. This chain links TRBV5-1 with TRBJ2-1; D may match TRBD1 or TRBD2 (6 bases each). V was shortened by 5 bases and J by 9 bases, with 12 bases between the two germline ends. The CDR3 is 12 residues long. Germline loops: CDR1 SGHRS, CDR2 YFSETQ. The CDR3 DNA reads TGCGCCAGCAGAACCGGGGGCTTTGAGCAGTTCTTC. Its protein is CASRTGGFEQFF.

J is TRBJ2-7 and V is TRBV3-1; D might be TRBD1 (5 bases). V lost 1 base and J lost 5, with 12 bases in between. The CDR3 extends over 14 amino acids. CDR1 and CDR2 from the germline V gene are LGHDT and YNNKEL (reference sequence). The CDR3, as DNA: TGTGCCAGCAGCCAAGCGCAGGGCACCGACGAGCAGTACTTC. Its translation is CASSQAQGTDEQYF.

The J gene is TRBJ2-5, the V gene TRBV7-6, with 7 bases fitting TRBD1. The CDR3 is 15 amino acids. Germline values: CDR1 SGHVS, CDR2 FNYEAQ. V was clipped by 5 bases and J by 3 bases; unmatched bases: 9. The CDR3 reads CASSANRGEEETQYF. The CDR3 region has the DNA TGTGCCAGCAGCGCTAACAGGGGCGAGGAAGAGACCCAGTACTTC.

In this sample, this clonotype turned up many times. The chain uses TRBV5-1 and TRBJ1-2, with D perhaps matching TRBD1 (5 bases). V lost 3 bases and J lost 2, with 14 bases in between. Germline V gene sequence: CDR1 SGHRS, CDR2 YFSETQ. There are 15 residues in the CDR3. The CDR3 region is CASSSGWGSNYGYTF. DNA of the CDR3: TGCGCCAGCAGCTCGGGATGGGGGTCGAACTATGGCTACACCTTC.

V gene TRBV20-1 combines with J gene TRBJ2-7; D is unclear. Trimming stripped 4 bases from V and 4 bases from J, with 14 bases between. This CDR3 region has 13 residues. CDR1 is DFQATT and CDR2 is SNEGSKA in the germline V gene (reference sequence). CDR3 amino acids: CSATPRLGYEQYF. In DNA form, the CDR3 reads TGCAGTGCTACCCCCAGGTTGGGTTACGAGCAGTACTTC.

This clonotype was picked up a small number of times. This chain connects TRBV27 to TRBJ2-2; the D gene is possibly TRBD1 (5 bases). Between the trimmed V and J ends, which lost 6 bases and 5 bases, there was a span of 22 bases. This CDR3 has 17 residues. Germline lookup yields CDR1 MNHEY and CDR2 SMNVEV (reference sequence). CDR3 region: CASSLPPPQGGTGELFF. In DNA, the CDR3 is TGTGCCAGCAGCCTTCCTCCCCCCCAGGGTGGTACCGGGGAGCTGTTTTTT.

The chain employs TRBV5-1 and TRBJ2-1; 11 bases fit TRBD1. Germline CDR1 reads SGHRS; CDR2 reads YFSETQ. Trimming took 4 bases from V and 8 from J; bases not matched to a gene: 5. This CDR3 contains 14 residues. CDR3 sequence (DNA): TGCGCCAGCAGCCCTCGGACAGGGGGCGATGAGCAGTTCTTC. This encodes CASSPRTGGDEQFF.

This clonotype showed up just a few times. The rearrangement uses TRBV7-2 and TRBJ1-2, with a weak D call TRBD1 (6 bases). From germline, CDR1 is SGHTA and CDR2 FQGNSA. The CDR3 consists of 15 residues. Trimming shortened V by 5 bases and J by 5 bases, and 18 bases separated the two germline ends. The CDR3 loop is CASSAPGAQWYGYTF. CDR3 nucleotides: TGTGCCAGCAGCGCGCCGGGGGCCCAATGGTATGGCTACACCTTC.